This TCR beta chain originates from a study of T-cell reconstitution after alpha-beta-depleted transplantation in children. This clonotype occurred a few times. The germline V gene has CDR1 LNHNV and CDR2 YYDKDF (reference sequence). V lost 0 bases and J lost 0, with 10 bases in between. The CDR3 has 16 residues. A TCRbeta library incorporating unique molecular identifiers was prepared. Using its own MiXCR run on the PCR reads, TCRdb lists one record per CDR3 protein. Of about 610,000 distinct CDR3 sequences listed, roughly 10% are singletons. The sequence came from a human donor who donated a stem cell graft to a child with acute myeloid leukemia. The genes are TRBV15 and TRBJ2-3, with a weak D call TRBD1 (6 bases). Material: PBMCs from the stem cell graft donor, obtained from the stem cell graft. The CDR3 DNA reads as TGTGCCACCAGCAGAGAACAGGGCTCTAGCACAGATACGCAGTATTTT. This gives the protein CATSREQGSSTDTQYF.